This T cell receptor beta chain was identified in a study of Ad26.COV2.S vaccination and SARS-CoV-2 variants. Study as a whole: COV1001, an Ad26.COV2.S trial, supplied this vaccine-arm donor.

On this clone itself: Its antigen is as yet unknown.

Points from the study as a whole: People who got the vaccine had more spike-specific TCR breadth than people who got placebo.

TCRdb keeps only in-frame clones here, not all; method: immunoSEQ multiplex PCR. The table includes 300,000 to 400,000 clones, 85% to 90% detected once. Specified treatment: around 19 received Ad26.COV2.S at low or high dose, single or two shots; a few received placebo; per-sample allocation not given. The investigators took samples on day 63 after the first vaccine or placebo injection. V lost 6 bases and J lost 0, with 12 bases in between. The CDR3 runs to 15 residues. Germline assignment: CDR1 MNHEY and CDR2 SVGAGI. The sequence derives from a person between 18 and 60 years old who received the Ad26.COV2.S COVID-19 vaccine or a placebo. The sample was peripheral blood, taken in a trial of Ad26.COV2.S vaccine versus placebo. V is TRBV6-5 and J is TRBJ1-5, with a tentative D call TRBD1 (6 bases). The CDR3 DNA follows: TGTGCCAGCAGCATACACAGGGATAGCAATCAGCCCCAGCATTTT. This encodes CASSIHRDSNQPQHF.